This is a list of T cell receptor beta chains from one sample in a study of blood T cell repertoires in COVID-19. Profiling relied on immunoSEQ multiplex PCR, and the TCRdb table lists in-frame clones only, not all of them. The sample holds 50,000 to 75,000 clones, around 77% seen once. Material: peripheral blood. The receptors here all came from an older man with active or convalescent COVID-19. CDR3s include the opening cysteine and the closing phenylalanine or tryptophan. D genes are given only for firm matches. Rows may omit the clone size; those that give it use once, few, many or a size class.

J	V	D	size	DNA	CDR3
TRBJ2-5	TRBV5-1	NA	NA	TGCGCCAGCAGCTTGGAGGCTCAGGGAGAGACCCAGTACTTC	CASSLEAQGETQYF
TRBJ2-7	TRBV29-1	NA	NA	TGCAGCGTTGTCAGGGACGAGCAGTACTTC	CSVVRDEQYF
TRBJ1-1	TRBV4-1	NA	NA	TGCGCCAGCAGCCAAGTGAGGAACACTGAAGCTTTCTTT	CASSQVRNTEAFF
TRBJ1-2	TRBV4-1	NA	NA	TGCGCCAGCAGCCCACCTGAGGGGGGGTCGGGCTACACCTTC	CASSPPEGGSGYTF
TRBJ2-5	TRBV7-9	TRBD1	NA	TGTGCCACCAGGGACAGTCAAGAGACCCAGTACTTC	CATRDSQETQYF
TRBJ2-7	TRBV11-1	NA	NA	TGTGCCAGCAGCTTAAACCGGGTCTCCTACGAGCAGTACTTC	CASSLNRVSYEQYF
TRBJ2-7	TRBV7-9	TRBD1	NA	TGTGCCAGCAGTCGGTCGGGGACAGCCGGTCGTGGTCGCGAGCAGTACTTC	CASSRSGTAGRGREQYF
TRBJ2-7	TRBV29-1	NA	many	TGCAGCGTTGTTGAGCGCTCCTACGAGCAGTACTTC	CSVVERSYEQYF
TRBJ1-5	TRBV5-5	NA	NA	TGTGCCAGCAGAGGGGATTATAGCAATCAGCCCCAGCATTTT	CASRGDYSNQPQHF
TRBJ2-5	TRBV6-5	NA	NA	TGTGCCAGCGGACCGGACAGACAAGAGACCCAGTACTTC	CASGPDRQETQYF
TRBJ2-5	TRBV6-2/TRBV6-3	NA	NA	TGTGCCAGCAGTTCTTTCGGGACGGGACTGAAAGAGACCCAGTACTTC	CASSSFGTGLKETQYF
TRBJ1-2	TRBV2	NA	NA	TGTGCCAGCAGTGAGCCCAGCTATGGCTACACCTTC	CASSEPSYGYTF
TRBJ1-3	TRBV7-9	NA	NA	TGTGCCAGCAGCTTAGCAGCGGGGTCTGGAAACACCATATATTTT	CASSLAAGSGNTIYF
TRBJ2-3	TRBV13	NA	NA	TGTGCCAGCACCAAGGGGCCTACCGGTTCGATGGATACGCAGTATTTT	CASTKGPTGSMDTQYF
TRBJ1-6	TRBV2	NA	NA	TGTGCCAGCAGTGGTGGGGACATGAGCTCCTATAATTCACCCCTCCACTTT	CASSGGDMSSYNSPLHF
TRBJ2-5	TRBV7-9	NA	NA	TGTGCCAGCAGCCCTATTTCCGCGAGGCGCCAAGAGACCCAGTACTTC	CASSPISARRQETQYF
TRBJ2-1	TRBV30	NA	NA	TGTGCCTGGAGTGGTTTCGGGATGGGGGGTCGGGGCAATGAGCAGTTCTTC	CAWSGFGMGGRGNEQFF
TRBJ2-1	TRBV10-3	TRBD2	few	TGTGCCACCATGGGATTTGCGGGAGCAGAAGACAATGAGCAGTTCTTC	CATMGFAGAEDNEQFF
TRBJ2-5	TRBV3-1/TRBV3-2	TRBD2	many	TGTGCCAGCAGCCAAGAGGGGAACGGGGGGGAGACCCAGTACTTC	CASSQEGNGGETQYF
TRBJ2-1	TRBV18	TRBD2	NA	TGTGCCAGCTCACCCGGGACTAGCGGGGATGAGCAGTTCTTC	CASSPGTSGDEQFF
TRBJ2-3	TRBV19	TRBD2	NA	TGTGCCAGTAGATCAAGAGCGGGGTCTCACACAGATACGCAGTATTTT	CASRSRAGSHTDTQYF
TRBJ2-7	TRBV29-1	TRBD1	NA	TGCAGCGTGCCGGGACAGGGGGACGAGCAGTACTTC	CSVPGQGDEQYF
TRBJ2-1	TRBV7-2	NA	NA	TGTGCCAGCAGCTTCACTAGTCTTGATAATGAGCAGTTCTTC	CASSFTSLDNEQFF
TRBJ2-7	TRBV3-1/TRBV3-2	NA	NA	TGTGCCAGCAGCCAACAACCCCCCACTAGCTTCTCAACCTACGAGCAGTACTTC	CASSQQPPTSFSTYEQYF
TRBJ1-2	TRBV6-5	NA	NA	TGTGCCAGCAGTTACTCTAGCGGTGGCTACACCTTC	CASSYSSGGYTF
TRBJ2-3	TRBV10-3	TRBD2	NA	TGTGCCATCAGTCCGCTGGGCGGGGGGACTAGCACAGATACGCAGTATTTT	CAISPLGGGTSTDTQYF
TRBJ2-5	TRBV5-4	TRBD2	NA	TGTGCCAGCAGCCTGGCAATAGCGGGGGGAGGTGAGACCCAGTACTTC	CASSLAIAGGGETQYF
TRBJ2-3	TRBV29-1	NA	NA	TGCAGCGTTTCGGCTAGCGGCACAGATACGCAGTATTTT	CSVSASGTDTQYF
TRBJ1-2	TRBV9	TRBD1	NA	TGTGCCAGCAGCGTAGGGACAGGGGACCTTCCTCAGGGTGGCTACACCTTC	CASSVGTGDLPQGGYTF
TRBJ2-7	TRBV7-6	NA	NA	TGTGCCAGCAGCCGCTATCAGGGGCGATTCTACGAGCAGTACTTC	CASSRYQGRFYEQYF
TRBJ1-2	TRBV5-8	TRBD1	NA	TGTGCCAGCAGCTTAGGAGGGGGACAGGGCTACTATGGCTACACCTTC	CASSLGGGQGYYGYTF
TRBJ2-1	TRBV24-1	NA	NA	TGTGCCACCAGTCGCCGGGGACAAGGCGAAGAGCAGTTCTTC	CATSRRGQGEEQFF
TRBJ1-4	TRBV6-6	TRBD1	NA	TGTGCCAGCAGCAGGACAGGGTCGACTAATGAAAAACTGTTTTTT	CASSRTGSTNEKLFF
TRBJ1-4	TRBV11-2	NA	NA	TGTGCCAGTACTACCGGGGGGTATGAAAAACTGTTTTTT	CASTTGGYEKLFF
TRBJ2-7	TRBV7-9	NA	few	TGTGCCAGCAGCTTAGTTTCCCAGGGCGAGCAGTACTTC	CASSLVSQGEQYF
TRBJ2-2	TRBV30	NA	NA	TGTGCCTGGAGTTCCCTGGGAGCTGCGAACACCGGGGAGCTGTTTTTT	CAWSSLGAANTGELFF
TRBJ2-3	TRBV21-1	NA	NA	TGTGCCAGCAGCCCTAGGGGCAGGTTAGATGCAGATACGCAGTATTTT	CASSPRGRLDADTQYF
TRBJ2-4	TRBV27	NA	NA	TGTGCCAGCAGTTTAGATCAGGGGAACATTCAGTACTTC	CASSLDQGNIQYF
TRBJ2-7	TRBV7-2	NA	NA	TGTGCCAGCGGCCCCTTCTCCTACGAGCAGTACTTC	CASGPFSYEQYF
TRBJ1-2	TRBV7-2	NA	NA	TGTGCCAGCAGCGTAGACCCGGGACAACATCTCGGCATACGGGGCTACACCTTC	CASSVDPGQHLGIRGYTF
TRBJ2-5	TRBV7-2	NA	few	TGTGCCAGCAGCTTAGAGGTTAGAGGAGAGACCCAGTACTTC	CASSLEVRGETQYF
TRBJ1-3	TRBV3-1/TRBV3-2	NA	NA	TGTGCCAGCAGCCAAGGCAGGGCGACTGGAAACACCATATATTTT	CASSQGRATGNTIYF
TRBJ1-2	TRBV7-2	NA	NA	TGTGCCAGCAGCTTAGGACAGTCTTCAAAGGGCTACACCTTC	CASSLGQSSKGYTF
TRBJ2-7	TRBV3-1/TRBV3-2	TRBD1	few	TGTGCCAGCAGTACCGGGACAGGGGGCTACGAGCAGTACTTC	CASSTGTGGYEQYF